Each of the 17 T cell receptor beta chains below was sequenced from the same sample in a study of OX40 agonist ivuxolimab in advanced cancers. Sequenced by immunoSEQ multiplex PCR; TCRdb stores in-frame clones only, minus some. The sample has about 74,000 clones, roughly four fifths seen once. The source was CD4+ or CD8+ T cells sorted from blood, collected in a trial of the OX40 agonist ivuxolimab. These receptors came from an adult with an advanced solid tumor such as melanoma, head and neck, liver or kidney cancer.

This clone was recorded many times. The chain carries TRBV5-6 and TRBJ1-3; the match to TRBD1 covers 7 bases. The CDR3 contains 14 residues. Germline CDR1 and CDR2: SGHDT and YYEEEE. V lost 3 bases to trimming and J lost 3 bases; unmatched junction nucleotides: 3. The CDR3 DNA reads TGTGCCAGCAGCTCGACAGGGTTTGGAAACACCATATATTTT. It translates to CASSSTGFGNTIYF.

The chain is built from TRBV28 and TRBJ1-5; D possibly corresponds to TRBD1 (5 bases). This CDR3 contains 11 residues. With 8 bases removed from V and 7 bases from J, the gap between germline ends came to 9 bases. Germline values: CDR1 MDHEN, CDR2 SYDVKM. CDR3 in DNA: TGTGCCAGCCAGGGTTTACAGCCCCAGCATTTT. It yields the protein CASQGLQPQHF.

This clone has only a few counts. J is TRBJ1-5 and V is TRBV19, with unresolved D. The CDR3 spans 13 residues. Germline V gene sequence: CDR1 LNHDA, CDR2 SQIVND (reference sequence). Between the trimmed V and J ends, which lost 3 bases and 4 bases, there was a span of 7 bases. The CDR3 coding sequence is TGTGCCAGTAGTATCTCAGCGAATCAGCCCCAGCATTTT. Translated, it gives CASSISANQPQHF.

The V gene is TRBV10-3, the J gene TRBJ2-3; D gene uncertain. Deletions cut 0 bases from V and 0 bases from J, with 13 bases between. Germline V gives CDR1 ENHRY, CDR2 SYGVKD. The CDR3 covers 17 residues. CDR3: CAISESILDESTDTQYF. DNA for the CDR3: TGTGCCATCAGTGAGTCGATTTTGGACGAAAGCACAGATACGCAGTATTTT.

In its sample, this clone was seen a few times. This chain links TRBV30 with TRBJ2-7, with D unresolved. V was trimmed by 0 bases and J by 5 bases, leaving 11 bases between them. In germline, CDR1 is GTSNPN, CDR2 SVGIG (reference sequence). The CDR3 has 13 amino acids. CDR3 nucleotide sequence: TGTGCCTGGAGTGTAGGTACTTCTAACGAGCAGTACTTC. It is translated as CAWSVGTSNEQYF.

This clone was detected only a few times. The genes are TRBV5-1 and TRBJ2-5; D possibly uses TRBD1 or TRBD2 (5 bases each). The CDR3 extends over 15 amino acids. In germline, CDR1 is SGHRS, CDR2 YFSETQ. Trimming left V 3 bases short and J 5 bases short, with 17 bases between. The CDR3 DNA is TGCGCCAGCAGCTCGCGACAGCCCCGGAGGGAGACCCAGTACTTC. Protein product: CASSSRQPRRETQYF.

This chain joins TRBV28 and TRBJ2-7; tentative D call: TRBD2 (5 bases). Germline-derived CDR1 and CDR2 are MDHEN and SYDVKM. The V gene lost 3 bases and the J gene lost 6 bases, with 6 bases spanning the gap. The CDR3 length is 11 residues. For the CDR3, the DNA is TGTGCCAGCAGTTTTGAGGGCGAGCAGTACTTC. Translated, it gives CASSFEGEQYF.

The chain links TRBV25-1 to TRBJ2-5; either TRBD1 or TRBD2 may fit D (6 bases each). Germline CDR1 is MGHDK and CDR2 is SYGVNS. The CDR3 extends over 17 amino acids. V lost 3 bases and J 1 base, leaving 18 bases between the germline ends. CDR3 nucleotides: TGTGCCAGCAGTGATTTGGGGTTGGGGGGCAGCCAAGAGACCCAGTACTTC. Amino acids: CASSDLGLGGSQETQYF.

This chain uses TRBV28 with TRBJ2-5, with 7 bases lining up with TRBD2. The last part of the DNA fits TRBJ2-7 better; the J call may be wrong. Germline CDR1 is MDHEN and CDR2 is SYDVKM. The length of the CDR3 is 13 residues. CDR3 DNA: TGTGCCAGCAACCGGGAGGTCTCCTACGAGCAGTACTTC. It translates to CASNREVSYEQYF.

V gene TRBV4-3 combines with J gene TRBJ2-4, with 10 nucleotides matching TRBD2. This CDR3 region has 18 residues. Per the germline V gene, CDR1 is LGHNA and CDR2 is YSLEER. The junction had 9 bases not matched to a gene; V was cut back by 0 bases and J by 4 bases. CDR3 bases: TGCGCCAGCAGCCAAGATCGAGTTGTGGGACTAGCGAAAAACATTCAGTACTTC. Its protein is CASSQDRVVGLAKNIQYF.

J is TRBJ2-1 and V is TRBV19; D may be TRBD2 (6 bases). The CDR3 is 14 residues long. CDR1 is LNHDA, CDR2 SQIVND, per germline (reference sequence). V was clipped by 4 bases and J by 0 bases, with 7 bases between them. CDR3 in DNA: TGTGCCAGTAGTAAGCGGGTCTCCTACAATGAGCAGTTCTTC. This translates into CASSKRVSYNEQFF. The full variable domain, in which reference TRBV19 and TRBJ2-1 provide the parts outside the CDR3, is DGGITQSPKYLFRKEGQNVTLSCEQNLNHDAMYWYRQDPGQGLRLIYYSQIVNDFQKGDIAEGYSVSREKKESFPLTVTSAQKNPTAFYLCASSKRVSYNEQFFGPGTRLTVL.

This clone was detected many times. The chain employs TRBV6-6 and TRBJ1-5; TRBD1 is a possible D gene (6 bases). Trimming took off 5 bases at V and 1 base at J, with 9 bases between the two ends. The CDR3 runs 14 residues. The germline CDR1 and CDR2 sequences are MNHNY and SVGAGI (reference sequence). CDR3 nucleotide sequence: TGTGCCAGCAGTGTCACAGGGAGCAATCAGCCCCAGCATTTT. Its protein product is CASSVTGSNQPQHF.

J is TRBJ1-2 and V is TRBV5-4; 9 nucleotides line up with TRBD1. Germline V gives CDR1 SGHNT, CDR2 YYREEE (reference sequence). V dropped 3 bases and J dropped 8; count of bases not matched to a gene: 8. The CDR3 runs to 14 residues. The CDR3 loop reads CASSSGQGWKGYTF. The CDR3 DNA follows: TGTGCCAGCAGCTCCGGACAGGGGTGGAAGGGCTACACCTTC.

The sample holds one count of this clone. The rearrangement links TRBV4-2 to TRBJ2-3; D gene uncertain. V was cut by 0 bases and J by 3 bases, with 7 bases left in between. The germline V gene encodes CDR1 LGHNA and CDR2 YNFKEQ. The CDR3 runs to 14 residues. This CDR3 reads CASSQEELTDTQYF. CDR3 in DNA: TGTGCCAGCAGCCAAGAAGAGTTGACAGATACGCAGTATTTT.

Here the CDR3 reads CASSRTGAREYGYTF. The CDR3 DNA reads TGTGCCAGCTCGCGGACAGGGGCGCGGGAGTATGGCTACACCTTC. The genes are TRBV19 and TRBJ1-2, with 9 nucleotides matching TRBD1. The V segment lost 9 bases and the J segment 5 bases; nucleotides outside the gene matches: 13. This CDR3 is built from 15 residues. CDR1 is LNHDA, CDR2 SQIVND, per germline (reference sequence).

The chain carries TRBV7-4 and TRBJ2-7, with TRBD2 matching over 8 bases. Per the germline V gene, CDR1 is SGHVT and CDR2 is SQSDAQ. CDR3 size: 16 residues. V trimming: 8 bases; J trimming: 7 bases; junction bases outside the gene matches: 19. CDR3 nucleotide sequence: TGTGCCAGCCTTAATATCCCGGGAGGGCCTGCGGAGGAGCAGTACTTC. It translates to CASLNIPGGPAEEQYF.

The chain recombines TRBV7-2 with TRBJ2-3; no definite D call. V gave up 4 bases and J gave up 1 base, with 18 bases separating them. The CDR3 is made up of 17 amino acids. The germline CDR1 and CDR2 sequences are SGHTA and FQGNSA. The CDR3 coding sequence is TGTGCCAGCAGCTACCGCAAATCTAATGGGCGCACAGATACGCAGTATTTT. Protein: CASSYRKSNGRTDTQYF.